A selection of T cell receptor beta chains follows, all from one sample in a study of blood T cell repertoires in COVID-19. Sequencing used immunoSEQ multiplex PCR; TCRdb keeps in-frame clones, though not all of them. The repertoire holds about 190,000 clones, with roughly 90% as singletons. Sequencing was done on a sample of peripheral blood. These receptors all stem from a man aged 50-60 years with acute or convalescent COVID-19. The CDR3 runs from the conserved cysteine through the conserved F or W. D genes are given only for firm matches.

D gene	V gene	J gene	CDR3 protein
-	TRBV29-1	TRBJ1-3	CSVVSSGNTIYF
TRBD1	TRBV5-8	TRBJ1-5	CASSSQQGRQPQHF
-	TRBV28	TRBJ1-4	CASSFSGLEEKLFF
TRBD1	TRBV27	TRBJ1-2	CASSAPGQGDYGYTF
TRBD1	TRBV6-1	TRBJ2-5	CASSQDRGEETQYF
TRBD2	TRBV11-2	TRBJ2-5	CASSPPSGVFQETQYF
-	TRBV6-2/TRBV6-3	TRBJ1-2	CASSPGLGYTF
TRBD1	TRBV7-2	TRBJ1-1	CASRRQGAEAFF
-	TRBV27	TRBJ2-2	CASSALSGANTGELFF
-	TRBV7-9	TRBJ1-5	CASSQNNQPQHF
-	TRBV4-2	TRBJ1-1	CASSQAGVGKTEAFF
TRBD2	TRBV30	TRBJ2-7	CAWSVQEGGEQYF
-	TRBV5-4	TRBJ2-5	CASSTDRWAGETQYF
TRBD2	TRBV28	TRBJ2-7	CASRSGGRPSYEQYF
-	TRBV19	TRBJ1-1	CASSNHWGGTEAFF
-	TRBV9	TRBJ1-2	CASSVGGQGLVGYTF
-	TRBV10-3	TRBJ1-6	CAISEGRVNSPLHF
TRBD2	TRBV19	TRBJ2-3	CAVNTAGADTQYF
-	TRBV24-1	TRBJ2-1	CATSDFGPGKFF
TRBD1	TRBV4-3	TRBJ1-2	CASSHPGGTYGYTF
-	TRBV6-5	TRBJ2-1	CASSLTSTYNEQFF
TRBD1	TRBV27	TRBJ1-4	CASTETGRSSNEKLFF
TRBD1	TRBV19	TRBJ2-4	CASSMTGTRDIQYF
-	TRBV28	TRBJ1-2	CASRPGGQANYGYTF
-	TRBV2	TRBJ1-3	CASRLAVSGNTIYF
TRBD1	TRBV5-4	TRBJ1-1	CASSTGQGNTEAFF
-	TRBV6-2/TRBV6-3	TRBJ1-2	CASSYSNGFNYGYTF
-	TRBV3-1/TRBV3-2	TRBJ1-4	CASSQRGARIEKLFF
-	TRBV27	TRBJ1-1	CASSLSVGPREAFF
-	TRBV11-2	TRBJ2-2	CASSQNGWANTGELFF
TRBD1	TRBV2	TRBJ2-2	CASQTGGRGGELFF
-	TRBV12-1	TRBJ2-5	CASSPWGGRALETQYF
-	TRBV7-9	TRBJ1-5	CASSTGGHQPQHF
-	TRBV7-8	TRBJ2-6	CASSDPGVGANVLTF